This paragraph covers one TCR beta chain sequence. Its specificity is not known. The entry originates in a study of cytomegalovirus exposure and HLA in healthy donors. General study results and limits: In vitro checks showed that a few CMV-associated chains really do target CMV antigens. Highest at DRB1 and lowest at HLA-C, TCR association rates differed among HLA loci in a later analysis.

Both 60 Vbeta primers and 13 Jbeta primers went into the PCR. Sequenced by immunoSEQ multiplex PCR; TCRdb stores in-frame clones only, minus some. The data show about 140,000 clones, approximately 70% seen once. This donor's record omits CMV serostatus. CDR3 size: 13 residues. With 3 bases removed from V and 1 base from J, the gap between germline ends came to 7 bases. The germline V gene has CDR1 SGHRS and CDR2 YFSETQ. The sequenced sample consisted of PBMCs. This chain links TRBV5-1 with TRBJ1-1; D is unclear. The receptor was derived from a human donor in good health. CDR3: CASSSTANTEAFF. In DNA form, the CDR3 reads TGCGCCAGCAGCTCCACTGCGAACACTGAAGCTTTCTTT.